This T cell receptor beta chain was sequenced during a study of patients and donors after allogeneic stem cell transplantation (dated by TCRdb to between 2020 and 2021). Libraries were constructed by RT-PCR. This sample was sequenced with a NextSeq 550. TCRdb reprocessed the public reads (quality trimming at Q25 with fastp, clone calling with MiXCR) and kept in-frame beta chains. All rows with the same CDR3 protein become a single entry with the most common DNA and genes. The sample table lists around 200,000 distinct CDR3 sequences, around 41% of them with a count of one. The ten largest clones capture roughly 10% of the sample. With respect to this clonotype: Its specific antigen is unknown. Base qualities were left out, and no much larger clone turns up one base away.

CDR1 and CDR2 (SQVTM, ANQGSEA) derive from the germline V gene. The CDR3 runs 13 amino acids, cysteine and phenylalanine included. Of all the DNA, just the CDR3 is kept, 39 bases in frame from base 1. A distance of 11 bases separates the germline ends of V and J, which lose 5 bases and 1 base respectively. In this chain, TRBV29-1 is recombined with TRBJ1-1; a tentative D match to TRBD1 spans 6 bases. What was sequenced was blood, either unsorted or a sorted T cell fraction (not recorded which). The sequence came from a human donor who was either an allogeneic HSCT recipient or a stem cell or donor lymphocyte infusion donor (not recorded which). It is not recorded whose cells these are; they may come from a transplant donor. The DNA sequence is TGCAGCGTTTCAGGGGACCCGAACACTGAAGCTTTCTTT. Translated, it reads CSVSGDPNTEAFF.